Presented here are 12 T cell receptor beta chains from one specimen sequenced in a study of T cell responses to AZD1222 COVID-19 vaccine. Generated by immunoSEQ multiplex PCR, the TCRdb table keeps only in-frame clones and is missing some. The sample carries some 130,000 clones, about four fifths recorded once. The specimen comprised peripheral blood, sampled on day 0 of AZD1222 vaccination. The receptors originated from an adult in good health.

This clone was observed once. The J gene is TRBJ1-2, the V gene TRBV6-5; TRBD1 agrees at 8 bases. The V gene end was trimmed by 4 bases and the J gene end by 8 bases; junction bases not matched to a gene: 9. The CDR3 spans 14 residues. Germline values: CDR1 MNHEY, CDR2 SVGAGI. CDR3 protein: CASSFTGTGGGYTF. CDR3 bases: TGTGCCAGCAGTTTCACCGGGACAGGTGGCGGCTACACCTTC.

This chain links TRBV14 with TRBJ2-7; D may be TRBD2 (5 bases). The CDR3 loop spans 16 amino acids. V was cut by 4 bases and J by 4 bases, with 20 bases left in between. Germline V gene lookup returns CDR1 SGHDN and CDR2 FVKESK. The CDR3 region has the DNA TGTGCCAGCAGCCCAACCCCCGGAGGCCCGCGATACGAGCAGTACTTC. It yields the protein CASSPTPGGPRYEQYF. Supplemented by reference TRBV14 and TRBJ2-7, the full variable domain reads EAGVTQFPSHSVIEKGQTVTLRCDPISGHDNLYWYRRVMGKEIKFLLHFVKESKQDESGMPNNRFLAERTGGTYSTLKVQPAELEDSGVYFCASSPTPGGPRYEQYFGPGTRLTVT.

The V call is TRBV5-1, the J call TRBJ2-3; no definite D call. The CDR3 contains 13 residues. V was clipped by 2 bases and J by 3 bases, with 7 bases between them. Germline values: CDR1 SGHRS, CDR2 YFSETQ. CDR3: CASSLVGTDTQYF. CDR3 bases: TGCGCCAGCAGCTTAGTCGGGACAGATACGCAGTATTTT.

The chain combines TRBV7-8 with TRBJ1-1; perhaps TRBD1 as D (5 bases). Trimming cost V 0 bases and J 5 bases, with 7 bases left between them. The germline gives CDR1 SGHVS, CDR2 FQNEAQ. This CDR3 is built from 13 residues. CDR3: CASSLAGETEAFF. The CDR3 nucleotides are TGTGCCAGCAGCTTAGCAGGGGAGACTGAAGCTTTCTTT.

The chain employs TRBV5-8 and TRBJ1-2, with TRBD1 matching over 10 bases. From germline, CDR1 is SGHTS and CDR2 YDEGEE. The CDR3 is 15 residues long. J gave up 3 bases and V 4 bases, and 6 bases lay outside the gene matches. The CDR3 region is CASSLGDRGDYGYTF. The DNA for the CDR3 is TGTGCCAGCAGCCTGGGGGACAGGGGAGACTATGGCTACACCTTC.

V and J are TRBV7-9 and TRBJ1-6; no clear D gene. The CDR3 totals 14 residues. Germline loops: CDR1 SEHNR, CDR2 FQNEAQ (reference sequence). Trimming removed 4 bases at V and 10 bases at J, with 14 bases between. Written as DNA, the CDR3 is TGTGCCAGCAGCTCCAGTTTGGGTTACTCACCCCTCCACTTT. This sequence encodes CASSSSLGYSPLHF.

This clone was seen only once. The chain recombines TRBV29-1 with TRBJ1-1; weak D call: TRBD1 (6 bases). Trimming shortened V by 6 bases and J by 0 bases, and 11 bases separated the two germline ends. CDR1 is SQVTM, CDR2 ANQGSEA, per germline. This CDR3 has 13 amino acids. CDR3: CSVGQKVNTEAFF. For the CDR3, the DNA is TGCAGCGTCGGACAGAAGGTGAACACTGAAGCTTTCTTT.

This chain connects TRBV27 to TRBJ1-5; 7 nucleotides align to TRBD1. Germline V gene sequence: CDR1 MNHEY, CDR2 SMNVEV (reference sequence). The CDR3 has 16 residues. V lost 5 bases, J lost 0 bases, and 7 bases stayed unmatched. The CDR3 reads CASSITGVHSNQPQHF. In nucleotides, the CDR3 is TGTGCCAGCAGTATTACAGGGGTGCATAGCAATCAGCCCCAGCATTTT.

V is TRBV7-9 and J is TRBJ1-1, with TRBD1 identical over 10 bases. Germline trimming cut 1 base from V and 3 bases from J; bases unmatched to any gene: 8. The CDR3 extends over 17 amino acids. Germline CDR1 is SEHNR and CDR2 is FQNEAQ (reference sequence). This CDR3 is CASSLGGTGVYDTEAFF. CDR3 nucleotide sequence: TGTGCCAGCAGCTTAGGTGGGACAGGGGTGTATGACACTGAAGCTTTCTTT.

A note on this clone: Other nucleotide sequences from this sample produce the same CDR3. This chain connects TRBV24-1 to TRBJ1-2; D unclear. CDR3 size: 11 residues. V gave up 1 base and J gave up 8 bases, with 4 bases separating them. In germline, CDR1 is KGHDR, CDR2 SFDVKD. The CDR3 region is CATSDLRGYTF. CDR3 sequence (DNA): TGTGCCACCAGTGATTTAAGGGGCTACACCTTC.

The chain carries TRBV11-3 and TRBJ1-1; D is undetermined. V was cut by 5 bases and J by 1 base, with 8 bases left in between. This CDR3 region has 13 residues. Germline CDR1 and CDR2: SGHNT and YENEEA. CDR3 amino acids: CASSPGQNTEAFF. The CDR3 bases are TGTGCCAGCAGCCCTGGCCAGAACACTGAAGCTTTCTTT.

The chain is built from TRBV7-3 and TRBJ2-2, with 7 bases lining up with TRBD1. In germline, CDR1 is SGHTA, CDR2 FQGTGA. V was clipped by 5 bases and J by 0 bases; unmatched bases: 6. The CDR3 spans 16 residues. DNA for the CDR3: TGTGCCAGCAGCCCTCCCGGGACAGCGAACACCGGGGAGCTGTTTTTT. Translation gives CASSPPGTANTGELFF.